Shown below are 14 T cell receptor beta chains from a single sample sequenced in a study of shared clonotypes between healthy human individuals. Using immunoSEQ multiplex PCR, the repertoire was profiled, and TCRdb retains in-frame clones only, with some absent. The sample lists 2,500,000 or so clones, approximately 94% seen once, with about 0.34% in the top ten. Sample: naive CD4+ T cells from PBMCs. Indicated subset: CD45RA+ positively selected. These receptors were obtained from a man younger than 30 in good health. Some clones in this sample may be carry-over from other donors' samples.

The chain couples TRBV25-1 to TRBJ1-4; tentatively, D is TRBD1 (5 bases). The V gene's germline CDR1 is MGHDK and CDR2 SYGVNS. V lost 6 bases to trimming and J lost 8 bases, with 22 bases between them. CDR3 size: 16 residues. CDR3 residues: CASRRGQYGVGEKLFF. Written as DNA, the CDR3 is TGTGCCAGCAGGAGGGGCCAGTATGGTGTGGGGGAAAAACTGTTTTTT.

The chain uses TRBV4-1 and TRBJ2-7; D is undetermined. CDR1 MGHRA and CDR2 YSYEKL come from the germline V gene. The ends were cut back, 4 bases at V and 3 bases at J, with 19 bases in the middle. The CDR3 sequence is 16 residues long. CDR3 amino acids: CASSRTPTILDYEQYF. CDR3 DNA sequence: TGCGCCAGCAGCCGCACCCCGACAATTCTAGACTACGAGCAGTACTTC.

This chain connects TRBV5-4 to TRBJ2-7; weak D call: TRBD2 (6 bases). V shed 2 bases and J shed 4 bases, with 10 bases lying between them. There are 13 residues in the CDR3. Germline CDR1 and CDR2: SGHNT and YYREEE (reference sequence). Written as DNA, the CDR3 is TGTGCCAGCAGCTTATTAGGGAGGTACGAGCAGTACTTC. This encodes CASSLLGRYEQYF.

Comments on this clone: The same CDR3 can be traced to other DNA sequences in this sample. This chain joins TRBV28 and TRBJ1-2, with D uncertain. The germline V gene encodes CDR1 MDHEN and CDR2 SYDVKM. Trimming stripped 3 bases from V and 1 base from J, with 6 bases between. The CDR3 is 13 residues long. The CDR3 region has the DNA TGTGCCAGCAGTTTGAGAGGTAACTATGGCTACACCTTC. As protein: CASSLRGNYGYTF.

About this clone itself: This sample includes further DNA sequences coding for the same CDR3. This sequence joins TRBV7-2 and TRBJ1-5; TRBD1 is a possible D gene (5 bases). There are 14 residues in the CDR3. V lost 1 base and J 4 bases, leaving 8 bases between the germline ends. CDR1 and CDR2 from the germline V gene are SGHTA and FQGNSA. CDR3 bases: TGTGCCAGCAGCTTAGTGGGACTGAATCAGCCCCAGCATTTT. This encodes CASSLVGLNQPQHF. Using reference TRBV7-2 and TRBJ1-5 for the parts outside the CDR3, the full variable domain is GAGVSQSPSNKVTEKGKDVELRCDPISGHTALYWYRQSLGQGLEFLIYFQGNSAPDKSGLPSDRFSAERTGGSVSTLTIQRTQQEDSAVYLCASSLVGLNQPQHFGDGTRLSIL.

CDR3 protein: CASRLGTDYSPLHF. CDR3 sequence (DNA): TGCGCCAGCAGGCTTGGGACCGATTATTCACCCCTCCACTTT. The chain recombines TRBV5-1 with TRBJ1-6; D may be TRBD1 (5 bases). V lost 5 bases to trimming and J lost 8 bases, with 14 bases between them. The germline V gene has CDR1 SGHRS and CDR2 YFSETQ. The CDR3 has 14 amino acids.

The rearrangement links TRBV5-5 to TRBJ2-7; D gene ambiguous. The CDR3 sequence is 14 residues long. Trimming stripped 3 bases from V and 2 bases from J, with 12 bases between. The germline gives CDR1 SGHKS, CDR2 YYEKEE (reference sequence). CDR3 residues: CASSSQLGAYEQYF. The CDR3 bases are TGTGCCAGCAGCTCCCAGCTTGGGGCCTACGAGCAGTACTTC.

V gene TRBV25-1 combines with J gene TRBJ2-7; 10 bases fit TRBD2. The length of the CDR3 is 15 residues. Germline V gene sequence: CDR1 MGHDK, CDR2 SYGVNS. The V gene end was trimmed by 5 bases and the J gene end by 3 bases; junction bases not matched to a gene: 7. As DNA, the CDR3 is TGTGCCAGCAGTCTCACTAGCGGGAAAGGCTACGAGCAGTACTTC. This sequence encodes CASSLTSGKGYEQYF.

This chain uses TRBV10-3 with TRBJ2-2; D is unclear. Per the germline V gene, CDR1 is ENHRY and CDR2 is SYGVKD. Trimming shortened V by 6 bases and J by 0 bases, and 8 bases separated the two germline ends. This CDR3 contains 14 residues. The CDR3 reads CAIRRHPNTGELFF. Written as DNA, the CDR3 is TGTGCCATCAGACGACACCCGAACACCGGGGAGCTGTTTTTT.

This chain links TRBV25-1 with TRBJ2-1; D remains ambiguous. The length of the CDR3 is 15 residues. Germline V CDR1 and CDR2: MGHDK, SYGVNS. V lost 4 bases to trimming and J lost 3 bases, with 13 bases between them. The DNA for the CDR3 is TGTGCCAGCAGTGCAGCTGGCCTTCGCTACAATGAGCAGTTCTTC. Translating it yields CASSAAGLRYNEQFF.

The J gene is TRBJ1-5, the V gene TRBV5-1, with 10 bases lining up with TRBD1. V lost 2 bases and J lost 5; bases outside the gene matches: 1. Germline values: CDR1 SGHRS, CDR2 YFSETQ. CDR3 length equals 14 residues. The CDR3 protein is CASSFGTGDQPQHF. CDR3 in DNA: TGCGCCAGCAGCTTCGGGACAGGGGATCAGCCCCAGCATTTT.

The chain employs TRBV5-4 and TRBJ2-2; 7 bases are a match to TRBD2. V lost 6 bases and J lost 6; bases outside the gene matches: 11. Per the germline V gene, CDR1 is SGHNT and CDR2 is YYREEE (reference sequence). The CDR3 extends over 15 amino acids. CDR3 sequence: CASTLLGGGPGELFF. CDR3 nucleotides: TGTGCCAGCACCCTTCTAGGCGGGGGACCCGGGGAGCTGTTTTTT. Full variable domain (outside the CDR3, taken from reference TRBV5-4 and TRBJ2-2): ETGVTQSPTHLIKTRGQQVTLRCSSQSGHNTVSWYQQALGQGPQFIFQYYREEENGRGNFPPRFSGLQFPNYSSELNVNALELDDSALYLCASTLLGGGPGELFFGEGSRLTVL.

The chain couples TRBV5-8 to TRBJ2-5; D may be TRBD1 (7 bases). The tail of the sequence fits TRBJ2-7 better, so the J call may be wrong. The CDR3 covers 13 residues. Germline CDR1 is SGHTS and CDR2 is YDEGEE. The CDR3 here is CASSRGTAYEQYF. For the CDR3, the DNA is TGTGCCAGCAGCCGCGGGACAGCCTACGAGCAGTACTTC.

The rearrangement joins TRBV7-9 to TRBJ2-5; D is possibly TRBD1 (5 bases). The tail of the sequence fits TRBJ2-7 better, so the J call may be wrong. Germline CDR1 and CDR2: SEHNR and FQNEAQ (reference sequence). CDR3 length: 12 amino acids. The CDR3 DNA follows: TGTGCCAGCAGCGACGGACAACTCGAGCAGTACTTC. Translation gives CASSDGQLEQYF.